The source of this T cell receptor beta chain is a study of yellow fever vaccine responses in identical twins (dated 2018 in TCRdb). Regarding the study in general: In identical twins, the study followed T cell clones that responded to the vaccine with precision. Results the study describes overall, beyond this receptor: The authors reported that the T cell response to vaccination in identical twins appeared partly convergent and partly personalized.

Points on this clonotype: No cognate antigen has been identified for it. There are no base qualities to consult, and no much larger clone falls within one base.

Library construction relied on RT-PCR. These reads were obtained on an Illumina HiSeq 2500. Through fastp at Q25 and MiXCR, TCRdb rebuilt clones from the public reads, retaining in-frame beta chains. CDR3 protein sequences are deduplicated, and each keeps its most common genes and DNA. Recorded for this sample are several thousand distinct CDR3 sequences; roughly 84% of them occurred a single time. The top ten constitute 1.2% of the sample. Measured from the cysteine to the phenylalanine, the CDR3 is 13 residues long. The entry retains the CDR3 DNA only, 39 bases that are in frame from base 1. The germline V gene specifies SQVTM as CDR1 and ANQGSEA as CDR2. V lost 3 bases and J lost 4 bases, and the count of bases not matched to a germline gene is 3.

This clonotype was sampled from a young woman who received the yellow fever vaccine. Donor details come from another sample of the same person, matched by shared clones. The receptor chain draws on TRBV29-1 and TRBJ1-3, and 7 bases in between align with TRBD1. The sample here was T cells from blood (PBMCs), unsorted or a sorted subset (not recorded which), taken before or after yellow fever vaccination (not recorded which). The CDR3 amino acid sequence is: CSVETGPGNTIYF. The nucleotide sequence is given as TGCAGCGTTGAGACAGGGCCCGGAAACACCATATATTTT.